The 10 T cell receptor beta chains presented below share a single source sample, sequenced in a study of T cell repertoires in cytomegalovirus infection. TCRdb re-analysed the reads in MiXCR, keeping a single row per CDR3 protein. This sample carries 650,000 to 850,000 distinct CDR3 sequences, around 29% of them seen once, and the ten largest clones take roughly 13%. Antigen specificity for these receptors is unknown. The sequencing here drew on cultured CD8+ T cells from PBMCs, taken from culture after CMV antigen stimulation. These receptors originate from a human donor in good health (CMV status not recorded). Some clones in this sample may be carry-over from other donors' samples.

This clonotype has only a few counts. V usage is TRBV14 and J usage is TRBJ1-4; D gene unclear. Trimming left V 1 base short and J 4 bases short, with 13 bases between. This CDR3 region has 16 residues. The germline CDR1 and CDR2 sequences are SGHDN and FVKESK. In DNA, the CDR3 is TGTGCCAGCAGCCAAGGTGTGCTCCCGTTTAATGAAAAACTGTTTTTT. Its translation is CASSQGVLPFNEKLFF.

The chain links TRBV4-1 to TRBJ2-7; 7 bases are shared with TRBD2. The CDR3 contains 15 residues. The ends lost 7 bases at V and 1 base at J; junction bases unmatched: 10. Germline CDR1 MGHRA, CDR2 YSYEKL. CDR3 DNA sequence: TGCGCCAGCACCACGAGCGCTAGCGGTTCCTACGAGCAGTACTTC. Its translation is CASTTSASGSYEQYF.

This sequence joins TRBV4-1 and TRBJ2-5; D call uncertain. CDR3 size: 15 residues. V lost 4 bases, J lost 1 base, and 13 bases lay in between. Germline V gene lookup returns CDR1 MGHRA and CDR2 YSYEKL. This CDR3 is CASSPQQGSQETQYF. DNA for the CDR3: TGCGCCAGCAGCCCTCAACAAGGTAGCCAAGAGACCCAGTACTTC.

This clonotype was counted between two and nine times. The chain has TRBV27 and TRBJ2-3; 13 bases map to TRBD2. V gave up 2 bases and J gave up 6 bases; unmatched junction bases: 2. Germline CDR1 is MNHEY and CDR2 is SMNVEV (reference sequence). The CDR3 has 15 residues. This CDR3 reads CASSLRTSGGDTQYF. The CDR3, as DNA: TGTGCCAGCAGTTTAAGGACTAGCGGGGGTGATACGCAGTATTTT.

V gene TRBV7-9 combines with J gene TRBJ2-5; possibly TRBD1 for D (6 bases). The CDR3 totals 15 residues. Trimming cost V 5 bases and J 4 bases, with 17 bases left between them. CDR1 and CDR2 (germline): SEHNR, FQNEAQ (reference sequence). The chain's CDR3 is CASSPQGKETETQYF. The CDR3 nucleotides read TGTGCCAGCAGCCCCCAGGGGAAGGAAACAGAGACCCAGTACTTC.

This sequence joins TRBV11-3 and TRBJ2-3, with 10 bases matching TRBD2. V lost 0 bases and J lost 2; bases outside the gene matches: 8. The CDR3 contains 18 residues. CDR1 is SGHNT, CDR2 YENEEA, per germline. The CDR3 protein is CASSLDGSSGGPTDTQYF. CDR3 DNA: TGTGCCAGCAGCTTAGATGGTTCTAGCGGGGGCCCCACAGATACGCAGTATTTT.

The chain has TRBV4-1 and TRBJ1-4; TRBD1 agrees at 8 bases. V trimming: 4 bases; J trimming: 6 bases; junction bases outside the gene matches: 10. Germline V gene data show CDR1 as MGHRA and CDR2 as YSYEKL. There are 16 residues in the CDR3. DNA of the CDR3: TGCGCCAGCAGCCCGGGACAGGACATAGGGCATGAAAAACTGTTTTTT. Amino acid sequence: CASSPGQDIGHEKLFF.

The chain employs TRBV6-2 or TRBV6-3 and TRBJ1-3, with D perhaps TRBD1 (6 bases). Germline V gene sequence: CDR1 MNHEY, CDR2 SVGEGT. Trimming stripped 0 bases from V and 0 bases from J, with 12 bases between. The CDR3 totals 17 residues. DNA for the CDR3: TGTGCCAGCAGTTACTCGATTCTGGACAGCTCTGGAAACACCATATATTTT. Protein: CASSYSILDSSGNTIYF.

A word on this clonotype: A much larger clonotype is one base distant, so this may be a read error. The genes are TRBV12-3 or TRBV12-4 and TRBJ2-1; TRBD1 matches 8 bases. The CDR3 spans 15 residues. The CDR3 sequence: CTSSPWTGSYNEQFF. The DNA for the CDR3 is TGTACCAGCAGTCCATGGACAGGGTCCTACAATGAGCAGTTCTTC.

This clonotype was detected only a few times. The rearrangement joins TRBV7-9 to TRBJ2-5; possibly TRBD1 for D (6 bases). This CDR3 has 13 amino acids. The V end lost 7 bases, the J end lost 4 bases, and 13 bases lay between the germline ends. CDR1 SEHNR and CDR2 FQNEAQ come from the germline V gene (reference sequence). The CDR3 DNA sequence: TGTGCCAGCACTGAGGGGGTCCGAGAGACCCAGTACTTC. It yields the protein CASTEGVRETQYF.